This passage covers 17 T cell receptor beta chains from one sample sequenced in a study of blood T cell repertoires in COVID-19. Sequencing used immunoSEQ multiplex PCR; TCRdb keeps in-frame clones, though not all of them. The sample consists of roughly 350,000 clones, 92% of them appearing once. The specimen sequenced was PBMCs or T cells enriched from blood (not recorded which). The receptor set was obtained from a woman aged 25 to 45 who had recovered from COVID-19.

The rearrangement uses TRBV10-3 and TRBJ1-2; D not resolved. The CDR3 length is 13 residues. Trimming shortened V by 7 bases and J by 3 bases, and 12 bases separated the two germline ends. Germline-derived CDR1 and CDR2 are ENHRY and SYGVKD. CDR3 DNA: TGTGCCATCACCAGGTCACCGGACTATGGCTACACCTTC. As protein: CAITRSPDYGYTF.

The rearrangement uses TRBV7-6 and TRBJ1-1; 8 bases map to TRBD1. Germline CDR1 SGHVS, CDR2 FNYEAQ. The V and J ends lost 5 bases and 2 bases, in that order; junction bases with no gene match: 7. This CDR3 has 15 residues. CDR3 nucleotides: TGTGCCAGCAGCCCGCGGACAGGGCAAAACACTGAAGCTTTCTTT. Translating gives CASSPRTGQNTEAFF.

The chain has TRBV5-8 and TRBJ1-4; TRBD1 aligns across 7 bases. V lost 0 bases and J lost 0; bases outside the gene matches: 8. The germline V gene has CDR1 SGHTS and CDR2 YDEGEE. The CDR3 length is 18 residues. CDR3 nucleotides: TGTGCCAGCAGCTTGGACAGGGGCCCTCTTGCAACTAATGAAAAACTGTTTTTT. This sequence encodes CASSLDRGPLATNEKLFF.

CDR3 in DNA: TGCGCCAGCAGCGCCGGGACAGGGAAAGTTAGCTATGGCTACACCTTC. Its translation is CASSAGTGKVSYGYTF. The gene calls are TRBV5-1 and TRBJ1-2; 9 bases line up with TRBD1. J was trimmed by 4 bases and V by 4 bases; bases with no gene match: 11. The length of the CDR3 is 16 residues. The germline gives CDR1 SGHRS, CDR2 YFSETQ.

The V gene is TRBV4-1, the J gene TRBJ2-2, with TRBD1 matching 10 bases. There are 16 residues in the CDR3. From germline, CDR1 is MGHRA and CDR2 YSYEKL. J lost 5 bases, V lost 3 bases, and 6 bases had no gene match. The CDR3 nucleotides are TGCGCCAGCAGCCAGAGGACAGGGGGGGAGACCGGGGAGCTGTTTTTT. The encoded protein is CASSQRTGGETGELFF.

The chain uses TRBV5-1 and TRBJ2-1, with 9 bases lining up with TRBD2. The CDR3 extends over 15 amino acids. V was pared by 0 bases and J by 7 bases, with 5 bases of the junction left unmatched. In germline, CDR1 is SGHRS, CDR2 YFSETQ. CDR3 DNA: TGCGCCAGCAGCTTGGGGCGGGGGGGCCGGAATGAGCAGTTCTTC. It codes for CASSLGRGGRNEQFF.

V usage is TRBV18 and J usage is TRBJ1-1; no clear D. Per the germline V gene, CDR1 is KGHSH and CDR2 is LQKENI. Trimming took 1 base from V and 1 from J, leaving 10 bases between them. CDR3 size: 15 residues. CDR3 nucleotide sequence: TGTGCCAGCTCACCACACGTATTAGCGAACACTGAAGCTTTCTTT. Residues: CASSPHVLANTEAFF.

The CDR3 spells CASSLALMGHGFQYF. As DNA, the CDR3 is TGTGCCAGCAGCTTAGCGCTAATGGGACACGGATTTCAGTACTTC. The V call is TRBV7-2, the J call TRBJ2-4, with D perhaps TRBD1 (6 bases). The CDR3 contains 15 residues. Trimming removed 0 bases from V and 11 bases from J, with 17 bases in between. In germline, CDR1 is SGHTA, CDR2 FQGNSA. Full variable domain (outside the CDR3, taken from reference TRBV7-2 and TRBJ2-4): GAGVSQSPSNKVTEKGKDVELRCDPISGHTALYWYRQSLGQGLEFLIYFQGNSAPDKSGLPSDRFSAERTGGSVSTLTIQRTQQEDSAVYLCASSLALMGHGFQYFGAGTRLSVL.

In nucleotides, the CDR3 is TGTGCCAGCAGCGGCCGTGTAGCAGTTGGACAAGAGACCCAGTACTTC. Protein sequence: CASSGRVAVGQETQYF. This chain connects TRBV5-4 to TRBJ2-5; D ambiguous. The CDR3 has 16 residues. Germline loops: CDR1 SGHNT, CDR2 YYREEE (reference sequence). Trimming left V 4 bases short and J 2 bases short, with 18 bases between.

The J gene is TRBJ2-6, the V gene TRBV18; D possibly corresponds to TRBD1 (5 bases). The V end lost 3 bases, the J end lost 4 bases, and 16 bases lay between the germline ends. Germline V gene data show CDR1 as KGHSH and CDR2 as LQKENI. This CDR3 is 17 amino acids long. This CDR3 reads CASSPGQGRSGANVLTF. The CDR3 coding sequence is TGTGCCAGCTCACCTGGCCAGGGTAGGTCAGGGGCCAACGTCCTGACTTTC.

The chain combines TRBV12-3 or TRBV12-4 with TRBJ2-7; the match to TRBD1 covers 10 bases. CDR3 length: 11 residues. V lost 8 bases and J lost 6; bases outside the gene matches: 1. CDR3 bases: TGTGCCAGCGGGACAGGGGTCGAGCAGTACTTC. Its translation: CASGTGVEQYF.

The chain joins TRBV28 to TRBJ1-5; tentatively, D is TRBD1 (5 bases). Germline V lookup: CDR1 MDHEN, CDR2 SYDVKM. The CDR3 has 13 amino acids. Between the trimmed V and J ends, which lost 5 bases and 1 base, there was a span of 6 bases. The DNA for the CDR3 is TGTGCCAGCAGTGGGGGGAGCAATCAGCCCCAGCATTTT. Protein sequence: CASSGGSNQPQHF.

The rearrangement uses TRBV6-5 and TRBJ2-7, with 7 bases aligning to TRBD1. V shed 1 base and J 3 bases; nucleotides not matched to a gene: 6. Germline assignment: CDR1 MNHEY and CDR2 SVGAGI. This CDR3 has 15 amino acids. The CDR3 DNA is TGTGCCAGCAGTTACTGGAGGACAGGCTTCTACGAGCAGTACTTC. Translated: CASSYWRTGFYEQYF.

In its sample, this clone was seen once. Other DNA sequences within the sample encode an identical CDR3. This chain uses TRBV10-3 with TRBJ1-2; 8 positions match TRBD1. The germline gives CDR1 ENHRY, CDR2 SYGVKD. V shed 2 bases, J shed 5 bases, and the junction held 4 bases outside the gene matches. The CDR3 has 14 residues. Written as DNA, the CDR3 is TGTGCCATCAGTGAGGACAGGGGAAGATATGGCTACACCTTC. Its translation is CAISEDRGRYGYTF.

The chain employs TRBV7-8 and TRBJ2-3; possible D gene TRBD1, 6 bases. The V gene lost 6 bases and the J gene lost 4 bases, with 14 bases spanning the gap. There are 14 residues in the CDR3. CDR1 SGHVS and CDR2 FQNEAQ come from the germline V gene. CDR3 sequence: CASRRTGLPDTQYF. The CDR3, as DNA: TGTGCCAGCAGACGAACAGGGCTGCCAGATACGCAGTATTTT.

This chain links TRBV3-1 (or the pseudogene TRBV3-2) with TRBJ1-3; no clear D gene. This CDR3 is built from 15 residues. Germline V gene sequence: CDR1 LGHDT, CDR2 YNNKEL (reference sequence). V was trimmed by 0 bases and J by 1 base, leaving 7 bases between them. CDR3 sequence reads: CASSQDRGSGNTIYF. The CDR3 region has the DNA TGTGCCAGCAGCCAAGACCGAGGGTCTGGAAACACCATATATTTT.

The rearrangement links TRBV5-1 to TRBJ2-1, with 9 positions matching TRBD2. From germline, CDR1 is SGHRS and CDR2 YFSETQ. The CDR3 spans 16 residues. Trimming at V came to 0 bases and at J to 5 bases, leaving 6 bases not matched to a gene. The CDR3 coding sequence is TGCGCCAGCAGCTTGGGGCCGACTAGCGGAGACAATGAGCAGTTCTTC. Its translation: CASSLGPTSGDNEQFF.